The clone carrying this T cell receptor beta chain turned up a few times. Its matching antigen is unknown. This entry belongs to a study of cytomegalovirus exposure and HLA in healthy donors. Findings and caveats of the study: The study recorded over 150 TCR beta chains that were cytomegalovirus-associated. In a later analysis, compared with equally common non-associated chains, HLA-associated beta chains were more expanded.

Use of 60 Vbeta and 13 Jbeta primers characterized the PCR. Some clones are missing from TCRdb's copy, which holds only in-frame ones; the method was immunoSEQ multiplex PCR. Here the sample spans more than 150,000 clones, around 86% being singletons. The CDR3 extends over 11 amino acids. CDR1 is MNHEY and CDR2 is SMNVEV in the germline V gene (reference sequence). V lost 3 bases and J lost 6, with 3 bases in between. The sequence derives from a young woman in good health and CMV-seronegative. Sequences were obtained from PBMCs. The chain links TRBV27 to TRBJ2-1; D remains ambiguous. The CDR3 region is CASSFRNEQFF. The DNA for the CDR3 is TGTGCCAGCAGTTTCCGCAATGAGCAGTTCTTC.